This T cell receptor (beta chain) originates from a study of cytomegalovirus exposure and HLA in healthy donors. Study results and limitations: Per published accounts, TCR beta sequences correctly predicted the HLA-A and HLA-B alleles of most subjects. As a later analysis revealed, the rate of TCR association differed by HLA locus, with DRB1 most and HLA-C fewest.

There are a few counts of this clone. Its antigen is undetermined. 60 Vbeta and 13 Jbeta primers were used in PCR. The protocol was immunoSEQ multiplex PCR, while the TCRdb copy is restricted to in-frame clones and leaves out a portion. Of about 130,000 clones in the sample, 73% were seen once. Trimming took 7 bases from V and 0 from J, leaving 16 bases between them. The germline CDR1 and CDR2 sequences are SQVTM and ANQGSEA. The length of the CDR3 is 15 residues. The origin of this receptor is a woman in her 40s in good health and CMV-seropositive. Sequencing input: PBMCs. The chain links TRBV29-1 to TRBJ2-1; no clear D. This chain's CDR3 is CSGNGLVSSYNEQFF. DNA of the CDR3: TGCAGCGGAAATGGCTTGGTAAGCTCCTACAATGAGCAGTTCTTC.